This T cell receptor (beta chain) was recovered during a study of blood T cells in healthy people across ages. For the study at large: When template switching was applied, about one barcoded beta molecule was captured per two T cells.

A sample-barcoded 5' primer and a J-beta primer mix were used in a second PCR of roughly 7 to 11 cycles. TCRdb fed the 5' RACE reads into MiXCR, producing one record per CDR3 protein. The sample has about 670,000 distinct CDR3 sequences; about 50% are singletons. This CDR3 has 15 amino acids. CDR1 DFQATT and CDR2 SNEGSKA come from the germline V gene (reference sequence). Losses at the gene ends were 0 bases for V and 4 bases for J; bases not matched to a gene: 6. The chain carries TRBV20-1 and TRBJ2-3; TRBD1 aligns across 8 bases. The TCR was taken from a woman older than 75 in good health. The material sequenced was blood. The CDR3 protein is CSARDPGQGSDTQYF. DNA of the CDR3: TGCAGTGCTAGAGATCCCGGACAGGGTTCAGATACGCAGTATTTT.